Shown below are 28 T cell receptor beta chains from a single sample sequenced in a study of blood T cells in healthy people across ages. With a J-beta primer mix and a sample-barcoded 5' primer, a second PCR ran about 7 to 11 cycles. Each CDR3 protein gets one entry after TCRdb re-called the 5' RACE reads with MiXCR. The table shows over a million distinct CDR3 sequences, with approximately 39% occurring only once. Sequences were obtained from blood. These receptors were taken from a woman aged 18-30 years in good health.

The V gene is TRBV7-2, the J gene TRBJ1-1; D is ambiguous. Trimming took off 1 base at V and 5 bases at J, with 11 bases between the two ends. Germline CDR1 reads SGHTA; CDR2 reads FQGNSA. The CDR3 extends over 14 amino acids. The DNA for the CDR3 is TGTGCCAGCAGCTTAGGGATTTTCCGGACTGAAGCTTTCTTT. This translates into CASSLGIFRTEAFF.

The J gene is TRBJ1-2, the V gene TRBV5-1; 9 bases match TRBD1. The CDR3 sequence is 14 residues long. The germline gives CDR1 SGHRS, CDR2 YFSETQ. V lost 3 bases to trimming and J lost 6 bases; unmatched junction nucleotides: 6. CDR3: CASSWGQGSHGYTF. The CDR3 DNA follows: TGCGCCAGCAGCTGGGGACAGGGAAGTCATGGCTACACCTTC.

Comments on this clonotype: This clone may be a read error of a much larger clone one base away. The chain recombines TRBV28 with TRBJ1-4, with 7 bases lining up with TRBD1. The CDR3 has 13 residues. CDR1 and CDR2 (germline): MDHEN, SYDVKM. Trimming at V came to 6 bases and at J to 8 bases, leaving 6 bases not matched to a gene. CDR3 protein: CASSARGGEKLFF. The CDR3 nucleotides read TGTGCCAGCAGCGCCAGGGGGGGAGAAAAACTGTTTTTT.

This chain's CDR3 is CASSPLSTGNTIYF. CDR3 sequence (DNA): TGTGCCAGCAGCCCGCTGAGCACTGGAAACACCATATATTTT. The gene calls are TRBV12-3 or TRBV12-4 and TRBJ1-3, with D uncertain. Trimming removed 6 bases at V and 2 bases at J, with 11 bases between. The CDR3 covers 14 residues.

V usage is TRBV12-3 or TRBV12-4 and J usage is TRBJ1-4; no clear D. The CDR3 contains 12 residues. The V gene lost 7 bases and the J gene lost 10 bases, with 13 bases spanning the gap. The CDR3 region is CASTQSHAKLFF. CDR3 DNA sequence: TGTGCCAGCACCCAGAGCCATGCAAAACTGTTTTTT.

V and J are TRBV11-2 and TRBJ2-7; 9 nucleotides line up with TRBD2. J was trimmed by 7 bases and V by 5 bases; bases with no gene match: 6. This CDR3 comprises 13 residues. The germline V gene has CDR1 SGHAT and CDR2 FQNNGV. Written as DNA, the CDR3 is TGTGCCAGCAGCCTCGGGACTAGCTCTGAGCAGTACTTC. This codes for CASSLGTSSEQYF.

On this clonotype: At one boundary the junction diverges from the germline segment, which might be a read error. The rearrangement links TRBV7-2 to TRBJ1-2; D might be TRBD1 (6 bases). CDR3 length: 17 residues. Germline V gene data show CDR1 as SGHTA and CDR2 as FQGNSA. CDR3 DNA: TGTGCCATCAGCTTATATTTTCGGGACAACTCTAACTATGGCTACACCTTC. Translating gives CAISLYFRDNSNYGYTF.

This clonotype was picked up a small number of times. The rearrangement uses TRBV7-2 and TRBJ2-4; D might be TRBD1 or TRBD2, each matching 5 bases. Trimming cost V 1 base and J 2 bases, with 21 bases left between them. The CDR3 sequence is 19 residues long. Germline values: CDR1 SGHTA, CDR2 FQGNSA. Written as DNA, the CDR3 is TGTGCCAGCAGCTTAGTGGAGAGCGGTCCAGGGTTAACCAAAAACATTCAGTACTTC. Amino acids: CASSLVESGPGLTKNIQYF.

A few counts support this clonotype. The CDR3, as DNA: TGCGCCAGCAGCCAAGATGGGGGTTCTACCTACGAGCAGTACTTC. Its translation is CASSQDGGSTYEQYF. The gene calls are TRBV4-3 and TRBJ2-7; tentatively, D is TRBD1 or TRBD2 (5 bases each). V lost 0 bases, J lost 2 bases, and 11 bases lay in between. The V gene's germline CDR1 is LGHNA and CDR2 YSLEER. CDR3 length: 15 residues.

This rearrangement joins TRBV4-3 to TRBJ1-1, with unresolved D. V lost 7 bases to trimming and J lost 4 bases, with 19 bases between them. CDR1 and CDR2 from the germline V gene are LGHNA and YSLEER. The CDR3 length is 15 residues. CDR3 in DNA: TGCGCCAGCAACCAGGCCCTGGAGAGGCTCACTGAAGCTTTCTTT. The encoded protein is CASNQALERLTEAFF.

V is TRBV9 and J is TRBJ2-7; TRBD2 is a possible D gene (5 bases). This CDR3 region has 15 residues. Germline lookup yields CDR1 SGDLS and CDR2 YYNGEE. Trimming removed 10 bases from V and 2 bases from J, with 22 bases in between. This chain's CDR3 is CASSKGGSRPYEQYF. The CDR3 coding sequence is TGTGCCTCCTCAAAGGGCGGGTCGCGCCCCTACGAGCAGTACTTC. The full variable domain, its missing parts supplied by reference TRBV9 and TRBJ2-7, is DSGVTQTPKHLITATGQRVTLRCSPRSGDLSVYWYQQSLDQGLQFLIQYYNGEERAKGNILERFSAQQFPDLHSELNLSSLELGDSALYFCASSKGGSRPYEQYFGPGTRLTVT.

The chain joins TRBV2 to TRBJ2-7; a possible D gene is TRBD1 (6 bases). The germline V gene has CDR1 SNHLY and CDR2 FYNNEI. The CDR3 consists of 14 residues. Trimming shortened V by 4 bases and J by 0 bases, and 10 bases separated the two germline ends. CDR3 coding DNA: TGTGCCAGCAGTGGGACAGCCATCTCCTACGAGCAGTACTTC. This sequence encodes CASSGTAISYEQYF.

The chain is built from TRBV7-2 and TRBJ1-1; no clear D gene. This CDR3 region has 12 residues. V gave up 2 bases and J gave up 9 bases, with 10 bases separating them. The germline gives CDR1 SGHTA, CDR2 FQGNSA. The CDR3 sequence: CASSLFAAKAFF. CDR3 DNA: TGTGCCAGCAGCTTATTCGCAGCTAAAGCTTTCTTT.

The chain uses TRBV7-2 and TRBJ2-5, with 7 bases fitting TRBD2. The germline V gene encodes CDR1 SGHTA and CDR2 FQGNSA. The ends lost 1 base at V and 13 bases at J; junction bases unmatched: 6. The CDR3 spans 12 residues. CDR3 in DNA: TGTGCCAGCAGCTTAGAGAGGACTAGTCCGTACTTC. As protein: CASSLERTSPYF.

J is TRBJ1-4 and V is TRBV18, with D maybe TRBD1 (6 bases). CDR1 and CDR2 from the germline V gene are KGHSH and LQKENI. The CDR3 sequence is 14 residues long. Trimming stripped 3 bases from V and 4 bases from J, with 9 bases between. The CDR3 nucleotides are TGTGCCAGCTCACCTTGGACAGATAATGAAAAACTGTTTTTT. Protein sequence: CASSPWTDNEKLFF.

As regards this clonotype: The germline gene is not matched at one end of the junction; a read error may be the cause. V and J are TRBV7-9 and TRBJ1-6, with a possible D match to TRBD1 (5 bases). CDR3 length: 15 residues. Germline V gene data show CDR1 as SEHNR and CDR2 as FQNEAQ (reference sequence). The CDR3 protein is CVSSKIQGGNSPLHF. The CDR3 DNA reads TGTGTCAGCAGCAAGATTCAGGGTGGGAATTCACCCCTCCACTTT.

This chain uses TRBV6-2 or TRBV6-3 with TRBJ2-1, with TRBD2 matching over 8 bases. Trimming at V came to 7 bases and at J to 1 base, leaving 18 bases not matched to a gene. The CDR3 is 19 residues long. Germline-derived CDR1 and CDR2 are MNHEY and SVGEGT. CDR3 protein: CASTSLWEATSGSYNEQFF. As DNA, the CDR3 is TGTGCCAGCACCTCTCTGTGGGAGGCCACTAGCGGTTCCTACAATGAGCAGTTCTTC.

The J gene is TRBJ2-5, the V gene TRBV20-1; 8 nucleotides align to TRBD2. V lost 3 bases to trimming and J lost 11 bases; unmatched junction nucleotides: 23. CDR1 and CDR2 from the germline V gene are DFQATT and SNEGSKA (reference sequence). CDR3 length: 17 residues. In DNA, the CDR3 is TGCAGTGCTAGGCCCGGGTTTGGCGGGGGGTCCTACAATGAGCAGTACTTC. This sequence encodes CSARPGFGGGSYNEQYF.

The chain joins TRBV4-1 to TRBJ1-4, with D maybe TRBD1 (5 bases). The CDR3 covers 16 residues. From germline, CDR1 is MGHRA and CDR2 YSYEKL. V lost 4 bases and J 8 bases, leaving 20 bases between the germline ends. This chain's CDR3 is CASSLGGRTREEKLFF. The CDR3 DNA reads as TGCGCCAGCAGCCTCGGGGGTCGGACACGGGAGGAAAAACTGTTTTTT.

This clonotype was recorded a few times. The rearrangement links TRBV20-1 to TRBJ1-2; 7 nucleotides agree with TRBD1. Germline V gene lookup returns CDR1 DFQATT and CDR2 SNEGSKA (reference sequence). This CDR3 contains 12 residues. The J segment lost 8 bases and the V segment lost 7 bases, leaving 10 bases of the junction unmatched. DNA for the CDR3: TGCAGTGTTAGCGACAGGGAAGGAGGCTACACCTTC. This translates into CSVSDREGGYTF.

The V gene is TRBV7-6, the J gene TRBJ2-4, with 7 bases lining up with TRBD2. The DNA matches TRBJ2-7 better at its end, which makes the J call doubtful. Germline loops: CDR1 SGHVS, CDR2 FNYEAQ. This CDR3 comprises 13 residues. In nucleotides, the CDR3 is TGTGCCAGCAGCTTATCACTAGCGAGCGAGCAGTACTTC. Amino acids: CASSLSLASEQYF.

This clonotype was observed once. This may come from a read error, since a much larger clone is one base off. The rearrangement links TRBV10-3 to TRBJ1-4; TRBD1 matches at 9 bases. The CDR3 has 15 amino acids. Germline CDR1 and CDR2: ENHRY and SYGVKD. CDR3 sequence (DNA): TGTGCCATCGGTGAGTCCGGGACAGGGCATGAAAAACTGTTTTTT. Residues: CAIGESGTGHEKLFF.

V gene TRBV6-1 combines with J gene TRBJ1-1; 7 nucleotides line up with TRBD1. The CDR3 runs to 13 residues. J lost 7 bases, V lost 1 base, and 3 bases had no gene match. The V gene's germline CDR1 is MNHNS and CDR2 SASEGT. The CDR3 bases are TGTGCCAGCAGTGAAGACCGGGACAGTGAAGCTTTCTTT. This codes for CASSEDRDSEAFF.

V gene TRBV20-1 combines with J gene TRBJ1-5; D unresolved. V was cut by 1 base and J by 0 bases, with 10 bases left in between. Germline V gene data show CDR1 as DFQATT and CDR2 as SNEGSKA (reference sequence). The CDR3 contains 15 residues. In DNA, the CDR3 is TGCAGTGCTAGAGTGGGAGAAATTAGCAATCAGCCCCAGCATTTT. Encoded protein: CSARVGEISNQPQHF.

In its sample, this clonotype was seen a few times. CDR3: CASSLERREYNEQFF. CDR3 bases: TGTGCCAGCAGCTTGGAACGGCGAGAATACAATGAGCAGTTCTTC. This sequence joins TRBV5-6 and TRBJ2-1; D gene unclear. Germline CDR1 is SGHDT and CDR2 is YYEEEE. The CDR3 is 15 residues long. Trimming removed 0 bases from V and 4 bases from J, with 11 bases in between.

The CDR3 nucleotides are TGCAGTGCTAGACGGGACTCGACGGTGGGCACAGATACGCAGTATTTT. Its protein product is CSARRDSTVGTDTQYF. V and J are TRBV20-1 and TRBJ2-3; maybe TRBD2 (6 bases). The length of the CDR3 is 16 residues. CDR1 is DFQATT and CDR2 is SNEGSKA in the germline V gene (reference sequence). The germline V and J ends were trimmed by 2 bases and 1 base, with 16 bases remaining between them.

The chain uses TRBV29-1 and TRBJ1-4, with D possibly being TRBD1 (5 bases). V lost 7 bases to trimming and J lost 3 bases, with 15 bases between them. Germline V gene data show CDR1 as SQVTM and CDR2 as ANQGSEA. The CDR3 loop spans 14 amino acids. CDR3 nucleotides: TGCAGCGCCGGGGCCGCCGGGGCTAATGAAAAACTGTTTTTT. It codes for CSAGAAGANEKLFF. Based on the CDR3 plus reference TRBV29-1 and TRBJ1-4, the full variable domain is SAVISQKPSRDICQRGTSLTIQCQVDSQVTMMFWYRQQPGQSLTLIATANQGSEATYESGFVIDKFPISRPNLTFSTLTVSNMSPEDSSIYLCSAGAAGANEKLFFGSGTQLSVL.

The V call is TRBV4-2, the J call TRBJ2-5; TRBD2 matches 11 bases. The ends lost 4 bases at V and 0 bases at J; junction bases unmatched: 7. Germline V gene sequence: CDR1 LGHNA, CDR2 YNFKEQ. The CDR3 contains 17 residues. The DNA for the CDR3 is TGTGCCAGCAGCCGCTTAGCGGGAGGGAGGTACCAAGAGACCCAGTACTTC. This encodes CASSRLAGGRYQETQYF.